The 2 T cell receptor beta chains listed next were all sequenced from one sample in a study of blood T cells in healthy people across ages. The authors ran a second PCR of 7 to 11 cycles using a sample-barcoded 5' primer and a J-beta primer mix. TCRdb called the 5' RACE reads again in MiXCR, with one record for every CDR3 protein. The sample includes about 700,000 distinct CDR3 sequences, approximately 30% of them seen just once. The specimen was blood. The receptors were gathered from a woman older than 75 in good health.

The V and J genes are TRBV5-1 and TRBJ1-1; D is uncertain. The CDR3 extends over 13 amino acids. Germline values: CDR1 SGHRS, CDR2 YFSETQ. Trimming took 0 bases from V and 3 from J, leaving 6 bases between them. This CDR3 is CASSLVADTEAFF. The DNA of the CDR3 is TGCGCCAGCAGCTTGGTGGCAGACACTGAAGCTTTCTTT. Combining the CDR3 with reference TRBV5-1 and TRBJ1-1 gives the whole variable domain KAGVTQTPRYLIKTRGQQVTLSCSPISGHRSVSWYQQTPGQGLQFLFEYFSETQRNKGNFPGRFSGRQFSNSRSEMNVSTLELGDSALYLCASSLVADTEAFFGQGTRLTVV.

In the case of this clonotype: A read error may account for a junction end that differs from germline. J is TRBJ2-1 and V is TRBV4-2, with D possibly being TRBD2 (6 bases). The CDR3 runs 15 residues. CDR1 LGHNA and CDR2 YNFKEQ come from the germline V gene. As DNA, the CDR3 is TGTGCCAGCAGTCAAGATCGGGGGTCCCCCTACGAGCAGTTCTTC. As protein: CASSQDRGSPYEQFF.